The next 20 T cell receptor beta chains were all read from a single sample in a study of T-cell reconstitution after alpha-beta-depleted transplantation in children. A library of TCRbeta sequences, prepared with unique molecular identifiers, was generated. TCRdb used MiXCR to reprocess the PCR reads, holding one entry per CDR3 protein. In the table there are 440,000 or so distinct CDR3 sequences, over 40% of which are singletons. Specimen: PBMCs, collected before TCRalphabeta/CD19-depleted stem cell transplant. The receptors were gathered from a girl aged 2-10 years with aplastic anemia, due to receive a stem cell transplant.

As concerns this clonotype: Sequence at one end of the junction differs from germline and may be a read error. The gene calls are TRBV11-3 and TRBJ2-2, with TRBD2 as a possible D gene (5 bases). Looked up from germline, CDR1 is SGHNT and CDR2 is YENEEA. CDR3 size: 13 residues. The CDR3 loop is CASSLQGTGEPFF. The DNA of the CDR3 is TGTGCCAGCAGCTTACAAGGCACCGGGGAGCCGTTTTTT. The complete variable domain, with remaining parts taken from reference TRBV11-3 and TRBJ2-2, reads EAGVVQSPRYKIIEKKQPVAFWCNPISGHNTLYWYLQNLGQGPELLIRYENEEAVDDSQLPKDRFSAERLKGVDSTLKIQPAELGDSAVYLCASSLQGTGEPFFGEGSRLTVL.

This clonotype was recorded once. The chain combines TRBV6-1 with TRBJ1-1; tentative D call: TRBD1 (6 bases). Trimming pared 6 bases from V and 9 bases from J, leaving 17 bases between. The CDR3 covers 13 residues. CDR1 MNHNS and CDR2 SASEGT come from the germline V gene. The DNA for the CDR3 is TGTGCCAGCAGCCGCGGGGGCCGCCCCCAAGCTTTCTTT. Translation: CASSRGGRPQAFF.

This clonotype was recorded a few times. The rearrangement links TRBV14 to TRBJ2-7; TRBD2 aligns across 7 bases. The CDR3 is 13 residues long. The junction had 8 bases not matched to a gene; V was cut back by 4 bases and J by 8 bases. Looked up from germline, CDR1 is SGHDN and CDR2 is FVKESK. CDR3 residues: CASSLVTSGKQYF. The CDR3, as DNA: TGTGCCAGCAGCCTAGTCACGAGCGGGAAGCAGTACTTC.

A few counts support this clonotype. The chain employs TRBV11-3 and TRBJ2-1; D is undetermined. CDR3 length equals 12 residues. Germline V CDR1 and CDR2: SGHNT, YENEEA. Trimming left V 1 base short and J 11 bases short, with 9 bases between. Here the CDR3 DNA reads TGTGCCAGCAGCTTAGTCGAGACTCAGCAGTTCTTC. The encoded protein is CASSLVETQQFF.

This clonotype was seen a few times. The chain is built from TRBV12-3 or TRBV12-4 and TRBJ2-1; 16 nucleotides agree with TRBD2. The CDR3 is made up of 19 amino acids. Trimming took 5 bases from V and 7 from J; bases not matched to a gene: 14. CDR3 region: CASSLPGTSGRGPSNEQFF. The CDR3 coding sequence is TGTGCCAGCAGTCTTCCCGGGACTAGCGGGAGGGGCCCTTCGAATGAGCAGTTCTTC.

The chain has TRBV10-1 and TRBJ2-2; 12 bases map to TRBD2. The CDR3 consists of 17 residues. The V gene end was trimmed by 0 bases and the J gene end by 3 bases; junction bases not matched to a gene: 2. CDR1 is WNHNN and CDR2 is SYGVQD in the germline V gene (reference sequence). The CDR3 reads CASSESSSGGDTGELFF. In DNA, the CDR3 is TGCGCCAGCAGTGAGTCCTCTAGCGGGGGGGACACCGGGGAGCTGTTTTTT.

The chain links TRBV24-1 to TRBJ2-3, with a weak D call TRBD1 (5 bases). Per the germline V gene, CDR1 is KGHDR and CDR2 is SFDVKD. This CDR3 contains 14 residues. V was pared by 5 bases and J by 9 bases, with 17 bases between. CDR3 nucleotide sequence: TGTGCCACCAGTGGGGCAGGGCCAGGATCGACGCAGTATTTT. This sequence encodes CATSGAGPGSTQYF.

The chain uses TRBV5-1 and TRBJ1-6, with D unresolved. The V end lost 0 bases, the J end lost 10 bases, and 8 bases lay between the germline ends. The CDR3 spans 13 residues. Germline CDR1 is SGHRS and CDR2 is YFSETQ. CDR3 in amino acids: CASSLAEESPLHF. The CDR3 coding sequence is TGCGCCAGCAGCTTGGCTGAGGAGTCACCCCTCCACTTT.

The rearrangement joins TRBV12-3 or TRBV12-4 to TRBJ2-3; 7 nucleotides agree with TRBD2. This CDR3 is built from 17 residues. With V trimmed by 5 bases and J by 3 bases, 14 bases remained unmatched. CDR3 sequence (DNA): TGTGCCAGCAGTCCACTAAAACCCCGGGACTATACAGATACGCAGTATTTT. Its translation: CASSPLKPRDYTDTQYF.

This chain connects TRBV29-1 to TRBJ1-1, with 8 bases aligning to TRBD1. CDR1 and CDR2 from the germline V gene are SQVTM and ANQGSEA. J was trimmed by 0 bases and V by 7 bases; bases with no gene match: 16. The CDR3 is 17 amino acids. CDR3 residues: CSAIPGTGGYMNTEAFF. CDR3 sequence (DNA): TGCAGCGCGATCCCCGGGACAGGCGGATATATGAACACTGAAGCTTTCTTT.

Points on this clonotype: This may be a read error, as it is one base from a much larger clone. The chain has TRBV4-1 and TRBJ1-2; D is possibly TRBD1 (5 bases). The V gene lost 4 bases and the J gene lost 12 bases, with 21 bases spanning the gap. The length of the CDR3 is 14 residues. Germline values: CDR1 MGHRA, CDR2 YSYEKL. The CDR3 bases are TGCGCCAGCAGCCGTTCCAGGGATGCTGAGGGCGACACCTTC. Protein: CASSRSRDAEGDTF.

In this sample, this clonotype turned up a few times. This chain joins TRBV5-8 and TRBJ2-4, with D unresolved. The V gene's germline CDR1 is SGHTS and CDR2 YDEGEE. V was clipped by 4 bases and J by 3 bases, with 20 bases between them. CDR3 length: 17 residues. The CDR3, as DNA: TGTGCCAGCAGCCCCGAGGACCGTACAGACGTCAAAAACATTCAGTACTTC. This sequence encodes CASSPEDRTDVKNIQYF.

V gene TRBV23-1 combines with J gene TRBJ2-7; D gene uncertain. TRBV23-1 falls under the ORF class, with uncertain function. V lost 1 base and J lost 3, with 28 bases in between. The CDR3 loop spans 20 amino acids. The DNA of the CDR3 is TGCGCCAGCAGTCAATTCCCCCATGGGCTGGGCCCCGTAAGTAGCTACGAGCAGTACTTC. Translating gives CASSQFPHGLGPVSSYEQYF.

This clonotype occurred a few times. The chain joins TRBV12-3 or TRBV12-4 to TRBJ1-4; 8 bases map to TRBD1. This CDR3 comprises 15 residues. J gave up 8 bases and V 4 bases, and 9 bases lay outside the gene matches. As DNA, the CDR3 is TGTGCCAGCAGTTCATTCAGGGGGCCGTGGGAAAAACTGTTTTTT. Protein: CASSSFRGPWEKLFF.

This chain joins TRBV20-1 and TRBJ2-3, with 9 bases aligning to TRBD2. The CDR3 length is 13 residues. Germline-derived CDR1 and CDR2 are DFQATT and SNEGSKA (reference sequence). V was clipped by 6 bases and J by 4 bases; unmatched bases: 5. The CDR3 nucleotides read TGCAGTGCAGCCGGGACTAGCTCAGATACGCAGTATTTT. Amino acids: CSAAGTSSDTQYF.

This chain connects TRBV6-5 to TRBJ1-4; D may be TRBD1 (5 bases). The CDR3 loop spans 17 amino acids. Between the trimmed V and J ends, which lost 1 base and 8 bases, there was a span of 20 bases. Germline values: CDR1 MNHEY, CDR2 SVGAGI. In DNA form, the CDR3 reads TGTGCCAGCAGTTACTTTTGGAATGAGGGGCTTGGGGAAAAACTGTTTTTT. Translating gives CASSYFWNEGLGEKLFF.

This clonotype was found many times. The CDR3 sequence is CSVTDFYNEQFF. CDR3 bases: TGCAGCGTCACGGATTTCTACAATGAGCAGTTCTTC. This chain uses TRBV29-1 with TRBJ2-1, with D hard to call. This CDR3 has 12 amino acids. Germline CDR1 and CDR2: SQVTM and ANQGSEA. Trimming removed 6 bases from V and 3 bases from J, with 9 bases in between.

As concerns this clonotype: A much larger clonotype is one base distant, so this may be a read error. This chain joins TRBV30 and TRBJ1-1; D gene ambiguous. CDR1 is GTSNPN, CDR2 SVGIG, per germline (reference sequence). The CDR3 extends over 16 amino acids. V shed 2 bases and J shed 0 bases, with 16 bases lying between them. The CDR3 region is CAWSLEEERMNTEAFF. CDR3 bases: TGTGCCTGGAGTTTAGAGGAAGAGCGAATGAACACTGAAGCTTTCTTT.

Only a few counts were recorded for this clonotype. V gene TRBV28 combines with J gene TRBJ2-1, with TRBD2 matching 11 bases. The CDR3 sequence is 15 residues long. V dropped 8 bases and J dropped 4; count of bases not matched to a gene: 7. Germline V gene sequence: CDR1 MDHEN, CDR2 SYDVKM. Here the CDR3 DNA reads TGTGCCAGCTTGACCGGGACTAGCGGTTACAATGAGCAGTTCTTC. It translates to CASLTGTSGYNEQFF.

This clonotype was observed at least ten times. The chain recombines TRBV2 with TRBJ2-7; D might be TRBD2 (6 bases). The germline V gene encodes CDR1 SNHLY and CDR2 FYNNEI. V lost 8 bases and J 0 bases, leaving 20 bases between the germline ends. This CDR3 is built from 16 residues. CDR3 coding DNA: TGTGCCAGCGATATTTCATCGGGAGTGAGCTCCTACGAGCAGTACTTC. Its protein product is CASDISSGVSSYEQYF.